These T cell receptor beta chains were read from a single sample in a study of shared clonotypes between healthy human individuals. Clones were read by immunoSEQ multiplex PCR, and TCRdb kept only the in-frame ones, dropping some. Among about 2.1 million clones, about 93% were seen once, and the ten largest hold more than 1.5%. Sequencing used naive CD8+ T cells from PBMCs. Receptor source: a man aged 18 to 30 in good health. Some clones in this sample may be carry-over from other donors' samples. The CDR3 runs from the conserved cysteine through the conserved F or W. A D gene is named only where the DNA matches it firmly. Clone sizes are given selectively: once, few, many, or a class where the clone is expanded.

abundance | j_gene | d_gene | v_gene | CDR3aa | CDR3nt
NA | TRBJ2-7 | TRBD1 | TRBV9 | CASSATGTGHNEQYF | TGTGCCAGCAGCGCGACCGGGACAGGGCACAACGAGCAGTACTTC
NA | TRBJ2-7 | NA | TRBV4-1 | CASSQDRALNWNEQYF | TGCGCCAGCAGCCAAGATAGGGCCCTTAACTGGAACGAGCAGTACTTC
NA | TRBJ2-1 | NA | TRBV2 | CASRGGPSPSYNEQFF | TGTGCCAGCAGGGGGGGCCCCAGCCCCTCCTACAATGAGCAGTTCTTC
NA | TRBJ1-2 | NA | TRBV28 | CASSLPAYISNYGYTF | TGTGCCAGCAGTTTACCCGCTTACATATCTAACTATGGCTACACCTTC
NA | TRBJ2-1 | TRBD2 | TRBV6-4 | CASTEGREESYNEQFF | TGTGCCAGCACCGAGGGGCGGGAGGAGTCCTACAATGAGCAGTTCTTC
NA | TRBJ2-7 | NA | TRBV27 | CASWSLANYEQYF | TGTGCCAGCTGGAGCCTAGCGAACTACGAGCAGTACTTC
once | TRBJ2-7 | TRBD2 | TRBV6-5 | CASSYTRTAGVGEQYF | TGTGCCAGCAGTTACACCCGGACGGCGGGGGTGGGTGAGCAGTACTTC
NA | TRBJ2-7 | NA | TRBV19 | CASSLGRGVLFEQYF | TGTGCCAGTAGTTTGGGGCGGGGCGTCCTCTTCGAGCAGTACTTC
NA | TRBJ2-1 | TRBD2 | TRBV19 | CASSAELAGTGEQFF | TGTGCCAGTAGTGCAGAACTAGCGGGGACAGGTGAGCAGTTCTTC
NA | TRBJ1-5 | NA | TRBV28 | CASSSTGGTDQPQHF | TGTGCCAGCAGTTCAACCGGTGGGACCGATCAGCCCCAGCATTTT
NA | TRBJ1-1 | NA | TRBV25-1 | CASSELEFVGEAFF | TGTGCCAGCAGTGAATTAGAGTTCGTCGGTGAAGCTTTCTTT
NA | TRBJ1-2 | NA | TRBV29-1 | CSVVVGGQPSGFDTF | TGCAGCGTTGTAGTTGGGGGGCAGCCCTCCGGATTTGACACCTTC
NA | TRBJ1-2 | TRBD1 | TRBV2 | CAKERGRDRVPYGYTF | TGTGCCAAAGAGCGGGGGCGGGACAGGGTACCCTATGGCTACACCTTC
NA | TRBJ2-7 | TRBD1 | TRBV4-1 | CASSQGPGQGYEQYF | TGCGCCAGCAGCCAAGGCCCGGGACAGGGCTACGAGCAGTACTTC
NA | TRBJ2-3 | NA | TRBV9 | CASSVVGGPGPTDTQYF | TGTGCCAGCAGCGTAGTGGGGGGCCCCGGGCCGACAGATACGCAGTATTTT
NA | TRBJ2-7 | NA | TRBV27 | CASSLSPPTHEQYF | TGTGCCAGCAGTTTATCGCCTCCTACTCACGAGCAGTACTTC
NA | TRBJ1-2 | NA | TRBV5-1 | CASSLERREAYGYTF | TGCGCCAGCAGTCTGGAACGCAGGGAAGCCTATGGCTACACCTTC
NA | TRBJ2-7 | TRBD1 | TRBV27 | CASSLLTPGTGFMDEQYF | TGTGCCAGCAGTTTACTGACCCCCGGGACAGGGTTCATGGACGAGCAGTACTTC
NA | TRBJ2-1 | TRBD2 | TRBV14 | CASSPLAGVYNEQFF | TGTGCCAGCAGCCCGCTAGCGGGAGTCTACAATGAGCAGTTCTTC
NA | TRBJ2-1 | TRBD1 | TRBV2 | CASSEPGQGSEQFF | TGTGCCAGCAGTGAGCCCGGACAGGGAAGTGAGCAGTTCTTC
NA | TRBJ2-6 | NA | TRBV2 | CASSATNSLSGANVLTF | TGTGCCAGCAGCGCTACAAATAGTCTCTCTGGGGCCAACGTCCTGACTTTC
NA | TRBJ2-7 | TRBD2 | TRBV27 | CASSLRRELYEQYF | TGTGCCAGCAGTTTAAGGCGGGAGCTCTACGAGCAGTACTTC
NA | TRBJ2-5 | TRBD1 | TRBV14 | CASSQRKQGIETQYF | TGTGCCAGCAGCCAAAGGAAACAGGGGATCGAGACCCAGTACTTC
NA | TRBJ2-1 | TRBD2 | TRBV29-1 | CSVRGLAGEAEQFF | TGCAGCGTGCGAGGACTAGCGGGAGAAGCTGAGCAGTTCTTC
NA | TRBJ1-2 | NA | TRBV13 | CASSLQEGKDGYTF | TGTGCCAGCAGCTTACAAGAGGGGAAGGATGGCTACACCTTC
NA | TRBJ2-5 | TRBD1 | TRBV28 | CASNRDREETQYF | TGTGCCAGCAACCGGGACAGAGAAGAGACCCAGTACTTC
NA | TRBJ2-1 | TRBD2 | TRBV7-3 | CASSPIAGDIYNEQFF | TGTGCCAGCAGCCCAATAGCGGGAGATATCTACAATGAGCAGTTCTTC
NA | TRBJ2-1 | NA | TRBV5-5 | CASSLPSEQFF | TGTGCCAGCAGCCTGCCTAGTGAGCAGTTCTTC
NA | TRBJ1-5 | TRBD1 | TRBV4-3 | CASSQGTGFDQPQHF | TGCGCCAGCAGCCAAGGGACAGGGTTTGATCAGCCCCAGCATTTT
once | TRBJ1-2 | TRBD1 | TRBV6-8 | CASSPTITRGVNYGYTF | TGTGCCAGCAGTCCCACCATCACCAGGGGGGTTAACTATGGCTACACCTTC
NA | TRBJ2-1 | TRBD1 | TRBV28 | CASSPLSGQGPYNEQFF | TGTGCCAGCAGTCCCCTCTCCGGACAGGGTCCCTACAATGAGCAGTTCTTC
NA | TRBJ2-7 | TRBD2 | TRBV11-2 | CASILAGGTYEQYF | TGTGCCAGCATCCTAGCGGGAGGGACCTACGAGCAGTACTTC
NA | TRBJ2-5 | NA | TRBV25-1 | CASWGAEPQETQYF | TGTGCCAGCTGGGGCGCGGAGCCTCAAGAGACCCAGTACTTC
NA | TRBJ2-1 | TRBD1 | TRBV5-8 | CASSLLWTGGLNEQFF | TGTGCCAGCAGCCTCCTCTGGACAGGGGGCTTAAATGAGCAGTTCTTC
NA | TRBJ1-6 | NA | TRBV28 | CASSLGRNSPLHF | TGTGCCAGCAGTTTGGGGAGGAATTCACCCCTCCACTTT
NA | TRBJ2-1 | TRBD2 | TRBV29-1 | CSVEGWMASGHNEQFF | TGCAGCGTTGAAGGCTGGATGGCTAGCGGTCACAATGAGCAGTTCTTC
NA | TRBJ2-2 | NA | TRBV7-2 | CASSQGQEHPTGELFF | TGTGCCAGCAGCCAAGGCCAGGAGCACCCCACCGGGGAGCTGTTTTTT
NA | TRBJ2-3 | TRBD2 | TRBV27 | CASSQWTSGRATDTQYF | TGTGCCAGCAGTCAGTGGACTAGCGGGAGGGCCACAGATACGCAGTATTTT
NA | TRBJ2-2 | TRBD2 | TRBV6-5 | CASSWSSGSTGELFF | TGTGCCAGCAGTTGGTCCAGCGGGAGCACCGGGGAGCTGTTTTTT
NA | TRBJ1-5 | NA | TRBV27 | CASSFAGDPRPQHF | TGTGCCAGCAGTTTCGCGGGGGATCCCAGGCCCCAGCATTTT
NA | TRBJ2-5 | TRBD1 | TRBV7-2 | CASSLPGQEVQETQYF | TGTGCCAGCAGCTTACCGGGACAGGAAGTCCAAGAGACCCAGTACTTC
NA | TRBJ1-1 | NA | TRBV19 | CATSTATTTEAFF | TGTGCCACCTCGACGGCGACAACAACTGAAGCTTTCTTT
NA | TRBJ2-1 | TRBD2 | TRBV5-1 | CASSLGLAGDYNEQFF | TGCGCCAGCAGCTTGGGACTAGCGGGAGACTACAATGAGCAGTTCTTC
NA | TRBJ2-5 | NA | TRBV9 | CASSPRTLETQYF | TGTGCCAGCAGCCCACGGACTTTAGAGACCCAGTACTTC
NA | TRBJ2-7 | NA | TRBV27 | CASRLTGYYSYEQYF | TGTGCCAGCAGACTTACAGGGTACTACTCCTACGAGCAGTACTTC
NA | TRBJ1-1 | TRBD1 | TRBV5-4 | CASSLDRGHTEAFF | TGTGCCAGCAGCTTGGACAGGGGGCACACTGAAGCTTTCTTT
NA | TRBJ1-2 | NA | TRBV27 | CASSLGGGSDNGYTF | TGTGCCAGCAGTCTAGGAGGCGGGAGCGACAATGGCTACACCTTC
NA | TRBJ1-2 | NA | TRBV7-9 | CASSSTDDPFYGYTF | TGTGCCAGCAGCTCCACAGACGACCCCTTCTATGGCTACACCTTC
NA | TRBJ2-1 | TRBD2 | TRBV10-3 | CATTTSGNYNEQFF | TGTGCCACAACGACTAGCGGGAACTACAATGAGCAGTTCTTC
NA | TRBJ1-2 | NA | TRBV29-1 | CSVEDEGPNYGYTF | TGCAGCGTTGAAGATGAGGGCCCCAACTATGGCTACACCTTC
NA | TRBJ2-1 | TRBD2 | TRBV27 | CASIALAGARGNEQFF | TGTGCCAGCATTGCGCTAGCGGGAGCGCGGGGGAATGAGCAGTTCTTC
NA | TRBJ2-3 | TRBD2 | TRBV7-3 | CASSVGGGRIDTQYF | TGTGCCAGCAGCGTCGGGGGCGGGAGGATAGATACGCAGTATTTT
NA | TRBJ2-7 | TRBD1 | TRBV2 | CASSPPRTGQLYEQYF | TGTGCCAGCAGCCCGCCTCGCACGGGACAGCTCTACGAGCAGTACTTC
NA | TRBJ1-1 | NA | TRBV5-6 | CASSRALFPTEAFF | TGTGCCAGCAGCCGGGCCTTATTTCCCACTGAAGCTTTCTTT
NA | TRBJ2-7 | TRBD2 | TRBV29-1 | CSANGGERGYEQYF | TGCAGCGCCAATGGGGGGGAGCGGGGTTACGAGCAGTACTTC
NA | TRBJ2-2 | NA | TRBV9 | CASSPFGTPIRLSTGELFF | TGTGCCAGCAGCCCCTTCGGGACTCCTATCCGACTGTCCACCGGGGAGCTGTTTTTT
NA | TRBJ2-3 | NA | TRBV4-1 | CASSQGRTDTQYF | TGCGCCAGCAGCCAAGGGCGCACAGATACGCAGTATTTT
NA | TRBJ2-4 | TRBD1 | TRBV6-5 | CASSYSVGGTKNIQYF | TGTGCCAGCAGTTACTCGGTAGGGGGCACCAAAAACATTCAGTACTTC